This T cell receptor (beta chain) was captured by sequencing in a study of shared clonotypes between healthy human individuals. Unmatched junction bases numbered 12, after V lost 0 bases and J lost 2 bases. Per the germline V gene, CDR1 is SGHRS and CDR2 is YFSETQ. The CDR3 is 20 amino acids. Profiled with immunoSEQ multiplex PCR; TCRdb holds only in-frame clones, not every one. The sample holds about 2.1 million clones, approximately 94% seen once. General study points: Generally, naive subsets (rather than memory subsets) showed larger estimated richness.

As for this clone: Its antigen remains unidentified.

Terminally differentiated effector memory CD45RA+ cells were excluded from the naive CD8 cells, which were CD45RO-negative and positively selected for CCR7. Donors comprised only Caucasian adults living in Nashville, Tennessee. The sample comprised naive CD8+ T cells from PBMCs. This chain uses TRBV5-1 with TRBJ2-2, with TRBD2 identical over 11 bases. The TCR was taken from a young man in good health. Some clones in this sample may be carry-over from other donors' samples. CDR3 loop: CASSLVRSGLAGTNTGELFF. The CDR3 coding sequence is TGCGCCAGCAGCTTGGTGCGGAGTGGACTAGCGGGTACCAACACCGGGGAGCTGTTTTTT. Together with reference TRBV5-1 and TRBJ2-2, the CDR3 gives the full variable domain: KAGVTQTPRYLIKTRGQQVTLSCSPISGHRSVSWYQQTPGQGLQFLFEYFSETQRNKGNFPGRFSGRQFSNSRSEMNVSTLELGDSALYLCASSLVRSGLAGTNTGELFFGEGSRLTVL.